Reported below is one TCR beta chain. These data belong to a study of control samples from healthy donors and cancer patients. Germline loops: CDR1 LGHNA, CDR2 YNFKEQ. V was pared by 0 bases and J by 1 base, with 3 bases of the junction left unmatched. This CDR3 comprises 16 residues. Data came from immunoSEQ multiplex PCR; TCRdb stores just in-frame clones and leaves some out. The profile covers 200,000 or so clones, with roughly 94% appearing a single time and about 1.6% taken by the ten largest. The chain has TRBV4-2 and TRBJ2-5; TRBD2 aligns across 9 bases. The sequenced sample was blood. The receptor comes from a middle-aged man in good health. The CDR3 coding sequence is TGTGCCAGCAGCCAAGAACAGCGGGGGGCCCAAGAGACCCAGTACTTC. Protein sequence: CASSQEQRGAQETQYF.